Presented here are 27 T cell receptor beta chains from one specimen sequenced in a study of blood T cell repertoires in COVID-19. Clones were sequenced by immunoSEQ multiplex PCR, and TCRdb holds only the in-frame ones, with some missing. The data show roughly 500,000 clones, roughly 90% seen once. Source material: PBMCs or T cells enriched from blood (not recorded which). All receptors derive from a woman aged 40 to 50 who had recovered from COVID-19.

This chain connects TRBV4-3 to TRBJ1-1; tentatively, D is TRBD1 (5 bases). Germline CDR1 LGHNA, CDR2 YSLEER. The CDR3 spans 14 residues. Trimming left V 0 bases short and J 4 bases short, with 9 bases between. The CDR3 coding sequence is TGCGCCAGCAGCCAAGACGGGGGGATCACTGAAGCTTTCTTT. Encoded protein: CASSQDGGITEAFF.

The J gene is TRBJ1-6, the V gene TRBV4-2; D remains unclear. Germline values: CDR1 LGHNA, CDR2 YNFKEQ. V was trimmed by 0 bases and J by 5 bases, leaving 11 bases between them. The CDR3 consists of 16 residues. The CDR3: CASSQDERSNNSPLHF. The DNA for the CDR3 is TGTGCCAGCAGCCAAGATGAGAGGTCTAATAATTCACCCCTCCACTTT.

V is TRBV10-2 and J is TRBJ1-6; the match to TRBD1 covers 11 bases. The junction had 8 bases not matched to a gene; V was cut back by 6 bases and J by 4 bases. This CDR3 region has 17 residues. Germline CDR1 WSHSY, CDR2 SAAADI. The CDR3 DNA reads as TGCGCCAGCAGGGACAGGGGGCCGCAGCGATATAATTCACCCCTCCACTTT. Translation gives CASRDRGPQRYNSPLHF.

CDR3 nucleotides: TGTGCCAGCAGCTCGACTAGCGGGAGAGGATATGAGCAGTTCTTC. Translation: CASSSTSGRGYEQFF. J is TRBJ2-1 and V is TRBV3-1 (or the pseudogene TRBV3-2); TRBD2 matches at 12 bases. The trim removed 5 bases at V and 8 bases at J, leaving 7 bases unmatched. The CDR3 totals 15 residues. Germline V lookup: CDR1 LGHDT, CDR2 YNNKEL (reference sequence).

V gene TRBV19 combines with J gene TRBJ2-6; TRBD1 agrees at 7 bases. CDR3 length: 19 amino acids. Unmatched junction bases numbered 18, after V lost 6 bases and J lost 4 bases. Germline CDR1 LNHDA, CDR2 SQIVND (reference sequence). The CDR3 protein is CASSPRQGGTKWGANVLTF. Here the CDR3 DNA reads TGTGCCAGTAGCCCCCGACAGGGCGGCACCAAGTGGGGGGCCAACGTCCTGACTTTC.

This clone was seen a few times. The V call is TRBV12-5, the J call TRBJ2-3; 8 nucleotides line up with TRBD1. Germline CDR1 LGHNT, CDR2 FRNRAP. The ends lost 6 bases at V and 4 bases at J; junction bases unmatched: 6. The CDR3 loop spans 14 amino acids. DNA of the CDR3: TGTGCTAGTGGACCCGGACAGGGTTCAGATACGCAGTATTTT. Its protein is CASGPGQGSDTQYF. The complete variable domain, with remaining parts taken from reference TRBV12-5 and TRBJ2-3, reads DARVTQTPRHKVTEMGQEVTMRCQPILGHNTVFWYRQTMMQGLELLAYFRNRAPLDDSGMPKDRFSAEMPDATLATLKIQPSEPRDSAVYFCASGPGQGSDTQYFGPGTRLTVL.

The chain links TRBV11-2 to TRBJ2-1; weak D call: TRBD2 (6 bases). With 4 bases removed from V and 7 bases from J, the gap between germline ends came to 14 bases. Germline loops: CDR1 SGHAT, CDR2 FQNNGV. The CDR3 totals 14 residues. The CDR3 DNA reads TGTGCCAGCAGCTCCCTCGGGACTGGGAATGAGCAGTTCTTC. Its protein product is CASSSLGTGNEQFF.

The chain employs TRBV5-5 and TRBJ1-6; 8 bases line up with TRBD1. From germline, CDR1 is SGHKS and CDR2 YYEKEE (reference sequence). This CDR3 spans 14 amino acids. Unmatched junction bases numbered 7, after V lost 6 bases and J lost 8 bases. The CDR3 spells CASNRDRTYSPLHF. The CDR3 region has the DNA TGTGCCAGCAATCGGGACAGGACGTATTCACCCCTCCACTTT.

CDR3 in DNA: TGTGCCAGCAGCCCCGACAGGCCATACTCTGGAAACACCATATATTTT. Residues: CASSPDRPYSGNTIYF. The V and J genes are TRBV5-4 and TRBJ1-3, with D perhaps TRBD1 (6 bases). V lost 4 bases and J lost 0, with 14 bases in between. Germline V gene data show CDR1 as SGHNT and CDR2 as YYREEE (reference sequence). This CDR3 comprises 16 residues.

This clone was counted a few times. The genes are TRBV12-5 and TRBJ1-2, with 9 bases lining up with TRBD1. CDR1 is LGHNT and CDR2 is FRNRAP in the germline V gene. V was pared by 5 bases and J by 7 bases, with 8 bases of the junction left unmatched. The CDR3 length is 14 residues. CDR3 sequence (DNA): TGTGCTAGTGGTCCTGAGGGACAGGGCAGTGGCTACACCTTC. As protein: CASGPEGQGSGYTF.

The table lists this clone with a count of one. The chain carries TRBV2 and TRBJ1-1; TRBD1 might be the D (5 bases). Germline V lookup: CDR1 SNHLY, CDR2 FYNNEI. The length of the CDR3 is 13 residues. V was trimmed by 7 bases and J by 0 bases, leaving 9 bases between them. This chain's CDR3 is CASTQAMNTEAFF. In nucleotides, the CDR3 is TGTGCCAGCACACAGGCTATGAACACTGAAGCTTTCTTT.

The chain employs TRBV27 and TRBJ1-1; D is possibly TRBD1 (5 bases). V dropped 5 bases and J dropped 0 bases, with 13 bases sitting between them. CDR3 size: 15 residues. Germline V lookup: CDR1 MNHEY, CDR2 SMNVEV (reference sequence). The CDR3, as DNA: TGTGCCAGCAGTCCGGCGACAGAGATGAACACTGAAGCTTTCTTT. Its translation: CASSPATEMNTEAFF.

This chain links TRBV12-3 or TRBV12-4 with TRBJ1-4; D not resolved. This CDR3 is 13 amino acids long. Trimming left V 8 bases short and J 8 bases short, with 15 bases between. The CDR3 loop reads CASRRGVAEKLFF. CDR3 DNA: TGTGCCAGCCGACGAGGTGTGGCAGAAAAACTGTTTTTT.

The chain recombines TRBV4-3 with TRBJ2-7; 7 positions agree with TRBD1. Germline V gene data show CDR1 as LGHNA and CDR2 as YSLEER. Trimming removed 3 bases from V and 3 bases from J; junction bases left unmatched: 2. CDR3 length: 13 amino acids. The CDR3 DNA is TGCGCCAGCAGCCAGACAGGGTACTACGAGCAGTACTTC. It encodes CASSQTGYYEQYF.

The chain couples TRBV6-2 or TRBV6-3 to TRBJ2-5; 8 bases map to TRBD1. The V and J ends lost 0 bases and 4 bases, in that order; junction bases with no gene match: 7. This CDR3 contains 16 residues. Germline lookup yields CDR1 MNHEY and CDR2 SVGEGT. CDR3 in DNA: TGTGCCAGCAGTTACTCCGACAGGGGTGGCATAGAGACCCAGTACTTC. It is translated as CASSYSDRGGIETQYF.

The chain couples TRBV7-2 to TRBJ1-2, with TRBD1 matching 7 bases. Germline loops: CDR1 SGHTA, CDR2 FQGNSA. V gave up 4 bases and J gave up 4 bases; unmatched junction bases: 12. The CDR3 totals 16 residues. DNA of the CDR3: TGTGCCAGCAGCTCGAGGGGGTGGACAGGAATCTATGGCTACACCTTC. Its translation: CASSSRGWTGIYGYTF.

The chain recombines TRBV18 with TRBJ1-5; D gene uncertain. Germline-derived CDR1 and CDR2 are KGHSH and LQKENI. The CDR3 has 10 residues. V was pared by 8 bases and J by 11 bases, with 10 bases between. CDR3 DNA: TGTGCCAGCCATCAGGCAGCCCAGCATTTT. Translated, it gives CASHQAAQHF.

The chain uses TRBV2 and TRBJ1-4; 7 nucleotides agree with TRBD1. V was pared by 5 bases and J by 13 bases, with 4 bases of the junction left unmatched. The CDR3 runs to 11 residues. Per the germline V gene, CDR1 is SNHLY and CDR2 is FYNNEI. CDR3 sequence: CASSLTGILFF. The CDR3 nucleotides read TGTGCCAGCAGTTTGACAGGGATACTGTTTTTT.

The chain is built from TRBV7-2 and TRBJ2-1; the match to TRBD1 covers 8 bases. V shed 4 bases and J 3 bases; nucleotides not matched to a gene: 5. This CDR3 region has 15 residues. Germline V gene sequence: CDR1 SGHTA, CDR2 FQGNSA. DNA for the CDR3: TGTGCCAGCAGCTCCGACAGGGGCCTCTACAATGAGCAGTTCTTC. Translated: CASSSDRGLYNEQFF.

The J gene is TRBJ2-5, the V gene TRBV7-8, with 16 bases matching TRBD2. CDR1 SGHVS and CDR2 FQNEAQ come from the germline V gene. The CDR3 spans 20 residues. Germline trimming cut 1 base from V and 4 bases from J; bases unmatched to any gene: 12. The CDR3 sequence: CASSLVVPGLAGGGRETQYF. In nucleotides, the CDR3 is TGTGCCAGCAGCTTAGTCGTACCGGGACTAGCGGGGGGGGGTAGAGAGACCCAGTACTTC.

V gene TRBV5-1 combines with J gene TRBJ2-1; 8 bases agree with TRBD1. The ends lost 4 bases at V and 8 bases at J; junction bases unmatched: 11. CDR1 and CDR2 from the germline V gene are SGHRS and YFSETQ. CDR3 length equals 15 residues. The CDR3 is CASSPGAGGIDEQFF. The CDR3 DNA is TGCGCCAGCAGCCCAGGGGCAGGGGGCATCGATGAGCAGTTCTTC.

The V and J genes are TRBV7-2 and TRBJ1-3; D might be TRBD1 (6 bases). Trimming took off 3 bases at V and 1 base at J, with 10 bases between the two ends. Germline loops: CDR1 SGHTA, CDR2 FQGNSA. The CDR3 runs 15 residues. For the CDR3, the DNA is TGTGCCAGCAGCTTCACCAGGGGATCTGGAAACACCATATATTTT. Protein sequence: CASSFTRGSGNTIYF. The full variable domain, in which reference TRBV7-2 and TRBJ1-3 provide the parts outside the CDR3, is GAGVSQSPSNKVTEKGKDVELRCDPISGHTALYWYRQSLGQGLEFLIYFQGNSAPDKSGLPSDRFSAERTGGSVSTLTIQRTQQEDSAVYLCASSFTRGSGNTIYFGEGSWLTVV.

In this sample, this clone turned up once. V usage is TRBV12-3 or TRBV12-4 and J usage is TRBJ1-2; no reliable D call. The CDR3 sequence is 12 residues long. V was trimmed by 6 bases and J by 6 bases, leaving 11 bases between them. In DNA, the CDR3 is TGTGCCAGCAGCTTTGTGAGAGATGGCTACACCTTC. Amino acid sequence: CASSFVRDGYTF.

The chain employs TRBV7-2 and TRBJ2-2; D gene unclear. The CDR3 runs to 14 residues. The germline V gene has CDR1 SGHTA and CDR2 FQGNSA. Trimming shortened V by 5 bases and J by 15 bases, and 22 bases separated the two germline ends. The CDR3 sequence: CASSPPLAVAMMFF. The CDR3 nucleotides read TGTGCCAGCAGCCCCCCCTTGGCAGTCGCCATGATGTTTTTT.

The chain employs TRBV5-4 and TRBJ1-3; TRBD1 matches at 7 bases. The V segment lost 2 bases and the J segment 1 base; nucleotides outside the gene matches: 9. CDR1 SGHNT and CDR2 YYREEE come from the germline V gene (reference sequence). CDR3 length equals 17 residues. CDR3 sequence reads: CASSLRTGFTSGNTIYF. The DNA for the CDR3 is TGTGCCAGCAGCTTAAGGACAGGCTTTACTTCTGGAAACACCATATATTTT.

The V and J genes are TRBV12-3 or TRBV12-4 and TRBJ1-1; no reliable D call. Deletions cut 5 bases from V and 4 bases from J, with 11 bases between. This CDR3 has 13 amino acids. The CDR3 here is CASSVEEGTEAFF. The DNA of the CDR3 is TGTGCCAGCAGTGTGGAGGAGGGCACTGAAGCTTTCTTT.

The chain carries TRBV5-1 and TRBJ2-1, with 7 positions matching TRBD2. Germline assignment: CDR1 SGHRS and CDR2 YFSETQ. V shed 5 bases, J shed 2 bases, and the junction held 4 bases outside the gene matches. The CDR3 contains 14 residues. The CDR3 nucleotides are TGCGCCAGCAGTCCCGGGACTACCTACAATGAGCAGTTCTTC. Its protein is CASSPGTTYNEQFF.